The 5 T cell receptor beta chains presented below share a single source sample, sequenced in a study of blood T cell repertoires in COVID-19. Repertoires were generated with immunoSEQ multiplex PCR, while TCRdb's copy carries only in-frame clones and drops some. The table has 200,000 to 250,000 clones, about 90% seen once. Sequencing was carried out using peripheral blood. The receptors derive from a woman between 18 and 30 years old who had recovered from COVID-19.

This clone was recorded once. The chain combines TRBV5-5 with TRBJ2-2, with TRBD1 identical over 12 bases. V was pared by 4 bases and J by 6 bases, with 10 bases of the junction left unmatched. CDR3 length: 17 residues. The V gene's germline CDR1 is SGHKS and CDR2 YYEKEE (reference sequence). The CDR3 region has the DNA TGTGCCAGCAGCCACTTGTCGGGACAGGGGGCGGCCGGGGAGCTGTTTTTT. Protein: CASSHLSGQGAAGELFF.

Concerning this clone itself: One end of the junction is discordant with germline, which a read error may explain. The V call is TRBV4-3, the J call TRBJ2-5, with 7 bases identical to TRBD2. The CDR3 spans 16 residues. Germline V CDR1 and CDR2: LGHNA, YSLEER. The CDR3 spells CVSSQDLAANQETQYF. The DNA for the CDR3 is TGCGTCAGCAGCCAAGATCTAGCGGCTAATCAAGAGACCCAGTACTTC.

This clone was counted between two and nine times. The chain uses TRBV19 and TRBJ1-1; unclear D gene. The CDR3 consists of 14 residues. Trimming removed 6 bases from V and 2 bases from J, with 13 bases in between. Germline-derived CDR1 and CDR2 are LNHDA and SQIVND (reference sequence). Written as DNA, the CDR3 is TGTGCCAGTAGATACCGGGAGCCTAACACTGAAGCTTTCTTT. Its protein is CASRYREPNTEAFF.

The rearrangement joins TRBV18 to TRBJ2-2, with 9 bases matching TRBD1. V was pared by 4 bases and J by 5 bases, with 8 bases of the junction left unmatched. Germline CDR1 reads KGHSH; CDR2 reads LQKENI. CDR3 length: 16 residues. The CDR3 region is CASSLGTGTSTGELFF. The CDR3 nucleotides read TGTGCCAGCTCACTCGGGACAGGGACTTCTACCGGGGAGCTGTTTTTT. The full variable domain, its missing parts supplied by reference TRBV18 and TRBJ2-2, is NAGVMQNPRHLVRRRGQEARLRCSPMKGHSHVYWYRQLPEEGLKFMVYLQKENIIDESGMPKERFSAEFPKEGPSILRIQQVVRGDSAAYFCASSLGTGTSTGELFFGEGSRLTVL.

The V gene is TRBV7-9, the J gene TRBJ1-2; 8 nucleotides line up with TRBD1. CDR3 size: 14 residues. Unmatched junction bases numbered 8, after V lost 5 bases and J lost 6 bases. Germline V lookup: CDR1 SEHNR, CDR2 FQNEAQ (reference sequence). The CDR3 DNA is TGTGCCAGCAGCGCCCTGGGCAGGGGGCATGGCTACACCTTC. Amino acids: CASSALGRGHGYTF.